The 20 T cell receptor beta chains given below trace back to one sample, sequenced in a study of cytomegalovirus exposure and HLA in healthy donors. Researchers ran the PCR with 60 Vbeta and 13 Jbeta primers. TCRdb's table, derived via immunoSEQ multiplex PCR, lists solely in-frame clones and lacks some. The sample has about 98,000 clones, approximately 70% seen once; the top ten hold 2% to 2.5%. Sequencing used PBMCs. Receptor source: a man aged 45-65 years in good health and CMV-seronegative.

This sequence joins TRBV7-9 and TRBJ2-7, with a weak D call TRBD1 (6 bases). This CDR3 spans 16 amino acids. Trimming took off 1 base at V and 3 bases at J, with 16 bases between the two ends. CDR1 and CDR2 (germline): SEHNR, FQNEAQ (reference sequence). CDR3 residues: CASSLVGRWGHYEQYF. For the CDR3, the DNA is TGTGCCAGCAGCTTAGTCGGTCGGTGGGGGCACTACGAGCAGTACTTC.

This clone was recorded once. The chain carries TRBV30 and TRBJ1-5, with a weak D call TRBD1 (5 bases). The length of the CDR3 is 14 residues. The V gene's germline CDR1 is GTSNPN and CDR2 SVGIG (reference sequence). V was clipped by 4 bases and J by 7 bases, with 17 bases between them. The chain's CDR3 is CAWNMGGIDQPQHF. CDR3 nucleotides: TGTGCCTGGAACATGGGGGGGATAGACCAGCCCCAGCATTTT.

The gene calls are TRBV7-2 and TRBJ2-5; TRBD1 might be the D (5 bases). Germline-derived CDR1 and CDR2 are SGHTA and FQGNSA. V lost 5 bases and J lost 11, with 18 bases in between. There are 13 residues in the CDR3. The CDR3 is CASSDRRGSLQYF. The CDR3 DNA follows: TGTGCCAGCAGCGACAGAAGGGGATCTTTGCAGTACTTC.

The chain links TRBV5-4 to TRBJ2-5, with a weak D call TRBD1 (5 bases). With the DNA end fitting TRBJ2-7 better, the J assignment may be wrong. The CDR3 loop spans 12 amino acids. CDR1 is SGHNT, CDR2 YYREEE, per germline (reference sequence). In nucleotides, the CDR3 is TGTGCCAGCAGCAGCCAAGGGGTCGAGCAGTACTTC. This gives the protein CASSSQGVEQYF.

The CDR3 nucleotides read TGCGCCAGCAGCTTGGATGCGCGAAACACCGGGGAGCTGTTTTTT. It codes for CASSLDARNTGELFF. The chain couples TRBV5-1 to TRBJ2-2, with unresolved D. V lost 0 bases and J 2 bases, leaving 8 bases between the germline ends. Germline V lookup: CDR1 SGHRS, CDR2 YFSETQ. The CDR3 contains 15 residues.

This chain connects TRBV5-6 to TRBJ2-2; 7 nucleotides line up with TRBD1. The V segment lost 0 bases and the J segment 8 bases; nucleotides outside the gene matches: 4. This CDR3 contains 14 residues. Germline-derived CDR1 and CDR2 are SGHDT and YYEEEE. CDR3: CASSLDYRGGELFF. In nucleotides, the CDR3 is TGTGCCAGCAGCTTGGATTACAGGGGTGGGGAGCTGTTTTTT. The full variable domain, with the rest looked up from reference TRBV5-6 and TRBJ2-2, is DAGVTQSPTHLIKTRGQQVTLRCSPKSGHDTVSWYQQALGQGPQFIFQYYEEEERQRGNFPDRFSGHQFPNYSSELNVNALLLGDSALYLCASSLDYRGGELFFGEGSRLTVL.

The chain employs TRBV7-9 and TRBJ2-1; 7 nucleotides align to TRBD2. The CDR3 covers 15 residues. The germline CDR1 and CDR2 sequences are SEHNR and FQNEAQ (reference sequence). Trimming at V came to 3 bases and at J to 5 bases, leaving 7 bases not matched to a gene. The CDR3 loop reads CASSFDGRPDNEQFF. The CDR3, as DNA: TGTGCCAGCAGCTTCGACGGGAGGCCCGACAATGAGCAGTTCTTC.

The chain employs TRBV11-2 and TRBJ2-1; 8 nucleotides align to TRBD2. The CDR3 is 18 residues long. Germline V gives CDR1 SGHAT, CDR2 FQNNGV. V shed 5 bases and J 1 base; nucleotides not matched to a gene: 13. CDR3 in amino acids: CASSRAGAGISSYNEQFF. CDR3 nucleotides: TGTGCCAGCAGCCGAGCGGGGGCCGGAATATCTTCCTACAATGAGCAGTTCTTC. Combining the CDR3 with reference TRBV11-2 and TRBJ2-1 gives the whole variable domain EAGVAQSPRYKIIEKRQSVAFWCNPISGHATLYWYQQILGQGPKLLIQFQNNGVVDDSQLPKDRFSAERLKGVDSTLKIQPAKLEDSAVYLCASSRAGAGISSYNEQFFGPGTRLTVL.

The chain uses TRBV28 and TRBJ1-6, with D hard to call. CDR3 length: 17 amino acids. Looked up from germline, CDR1 is MDHEN and CDR2 is SYDVKM. Trimming shortened V by 3 bases and J by 0 bases, and 12 bases separated the two germline ends. In DNA form, the CDR3 reads TGTGCCAGCAGTTTGTGGCTCTCCAGCTCCTATAATTCACCCCTCCACTTT. Amino acids: CASSLWLSSSYNSPLHF.

This chain links TRBV29-1 with TRBJ1-1; 8 bases line up with TRBD1. The CDR3 is 12 amino acids. J lost 4 bases, V lost 4 bases, and 2 bases had no gene match. Germline V gene sequence: CDR1 SQVTM, CDR2 ANQGSEA. In DNA, the CDR3 is TGCAGCGTTGCTACAGGGGGCACTGAAGCTTTCTTT. Protein product: CSVATGGTEAFF.

The V and J genes are TRBV6-1 and TRBJ1-2; 7 bases are a match to TRBD1. This CDR3 spans 12 amino acids. Germline CDR1 and CDR2: MNHNS and SASEGT. J was trimmed by 8 bases and V by 6 bases; bases with no gene match: 6. This chain's CDR3 is CASRTGNRGYTF. The CDR3 nucleotides read TGTGCCAGCAGGACAGGGAATAGAGGCTACACCTTC.

This chain links TRBV14 with TRBJ2-3; a possible D gene is TRBD2 (6 bases). The CDR3 extends over 15 amino acids. Between the trimmed V and J ends, which lost 4 bases and 0 bases, there was a span of 11 bases. Germline lookup yields CDR1 SGHDN and CDR2 FVKESK. The CDR3 spells CASSLGSWSTDTQYF. The CDR3 DNA is TGTGCCAGCAGCCTCGGGAGTTGGAGCACAGATACGCAGTATTTT.

The rearrangement joins TRBV30 to TRBJ1-1; TRBD1 matches 7 bases. Germline CDR1 GTSNPN, CDR2 SVGIG (reference sequence). The junction had 6 bases not matched to a gene; V was cut back by 1 base and J by 1 base. The CDR3 length is 15 residues. DNA for the CDR3: TGTGCCTGGAGTGCAGAGACAGGGCCGAACACTGAAGCTTTCTTT. Translation gives CAWSAETGPNTEAFF.

The CDR3 region is CASEGRESDTQYF. The CDR3 region has the DNA TGTGCCAGCGAGGGAAGGGAGTCAGATACGCAGTATTTT. The rearrangement joins TRBV2 to TRBJ2-3; TRBD2 is a possible D gene (5 bases). The CDR3 extends over 13 amino acids. Trimming shortened V by 8 bases and J by 4 bases, and 13 bases separated the two germline ends. Germline loops: CDR1 SNHLY, CDR2 FYNNEI.

This chain links TRBV2 with TRBJ1-1; a weak D match, TRBD1 (6 bases). Deletions cut 5 bases from V and 1 base from J, with 11 bases between. The germline gives CDR1 SNHLY, CDR2 FYNNEI. The CDR3 is 14 amino acids. The DNA of the CDR3 is TGTGCCAGCAGTCCCGGGACAAAGAACACTGAAGCTTTCTTT. This encodes CASSPGTKNTEAFF.

The CDR3 is CASRGGYTF. In nucleotides, the CDR3 is TGTGCCAGCCGGGGAGGCTACACCTTC. The gene calls are TRBV21-1 and TRBJ1-2. TRBV21-1 is flagged as a pseudogene. CDR3 size: 9 residues.

The chain is built from TRBV6-6 and TRBJ2-4; 9 bases line up with TRBD1. V gave up 6 bases and J gave up 4 bases; unmatched junction bases: 4. The germline CDR1 and CDR2 sequences are MNHNY and SVGAGI (reference sequence). This CDR3 is 14 amino acids long. The CDR3 here is CASRPGQGKNIQYF. CDR3 coding DNA: TGTGCCAGCAGACCCGGACAGGGGAAAAACATTCAGTACTTC.

The sample holds a few counts of this clone. V usage is TRBV10-3 and J usage is TRBJ1-1; 7 bases map to TRBD1. This CDR3 has 14 residues. V dropped 7 bases and J dropped 5; count of bases not matched to a gene: 10. Per germline, CDR1 ENHRY and CDR2 SYGVKD. The CDR3 region has the DNA TGTGCCATCAAGATCAACACAGGGGCAACTGAAGCTTTCTTT. Protein product: CAIKINTGATEAFF.

The chain employs TRBV19 and TRBJ2-5; 8 positions agree with TRBD2. The closer fit of TRBJ2-7 to the DNA end suggests the J call may be wrong. Per the germline V gene, CDR1 is LNHDA and CDR2 is SQIVND (reference sequence). The length of the CDR3 is 17 residues. In DNA, the CDR3 is TGTGCCAGTAGTCCTAGCGGGTCCTCCCCCGGGGGTTACGAGCAGTACTTC. Protein product: CASSPSGSSPGGYEQYF.

This clone was observed a few times. The chain is built from TRBV13 and TRBJ1-6; possibly TRBD1 for D (6 bases). In germline, CDR1 is PRHDT, CDR2 FYEKMQ (reference sequence). Trimming pared 5 bases from V and 14 bases from J, leaving 19 bases between. CDR3 size: 14 residues. The CDR3 nucleotides read TGTGCCAGCAGCCCACAGGGTTTATTGGTTTCCCTCCACTTT. Translating it yields CASSPQGLLVSLHF.